The rows below give T cell receptor beta chains drawn from one sample of a study of blood T cell repertoires in COVID-19. This table comes from immunoSEQ multiplex PCR, and its TCRdb copy is limited to in-frame clones, with some not included. The sample lists approximately 250,000 clones, 85% to 95% seen once, with approximately 2.7% in the top ten. Source material: PBMCs or T cells enriched from blood (not recorded which). These receptors all stem from a man aged 40-49 years who had been exposed to COVID-19. The CDR3 runs from the conserved cysteine through the conserved F or W. D genes are given only for firm matches. Clone size is shown for a subset of rows, as once, few, many or a class of expanded clone.

TRBV5-1,TRBJ1-2,TRBD1,-,CASSPTGPYGYTF,TGCGCCAGCAGCCCGACAGGGCCCTATGGCTACACCTTC
TRBV28,TRBJ1-4,-,-,CASSSANEKLFF,TGTGCCAGCAGTTCTGCTAATGAAAAACTGTTTTTT
TRBV18,TRBJ2-5,-,-,CASSPRADQETQYF,TGTGCCAGCTCACCACGGGCAGACCAAGAGACCCAGTACTTC
TRBV25-1,TRBJ2-2,-,-,CASSELGSGRNTGELFF,TGTGCCAGCAGTGAATTGGGGAGCGGTAGAAATACCGGGGAGCTGTTTTTT
TRBV5-1,TRBJ1-1,-,-,CASSLLGATEAFF,TGCGCCAGCAGCCTATTGGGGGCCACTGAAGCTTTCTTT
TRBV19,TRBJ2-2,TRBD1,-,CASSTRTGPLNTGELFF,TGTGCCAGTAGTACCCGGACAGGGCCCCTCAACACCGGGGAGCTGTTTTTT
TRBV4-1,TRBJ2-1,TRBD2,-,CASSQGLAALSYNEQFF,TGCGCCAGCAGCCAAGGACTAGCGGCCTTGTCCTACAATGAGCAGTTCTTC
TRBV20-1,TRBJ2-2,TRBD1,-,CSASGTGTTGELFF,TGCAGTGCTAGTGGGACAGGGACGACCGGGGAGCTGTTTTTT
TRBV5-1,TRBJ1-5,-,once,CASSIAGDSNQPQHF,TGCGCCAGCAGCATAGCGGGGGATAGCAATCAGCCCCAGCATTTT
TRBV15,TRBJ2-5,-,-,CATSRGQLEAQYF,TGTGCCACCAGCAGAGGCCAACTGGAGGCCCAGTACTTC
TRBV10-3,TRBJ2-3,TRBD2,-,CAIGSGSSSDTQYF,TGTGCCATCGGCAGCGGGAGTAGTTCAGATACGCAGTATTTT
TRBV19,TRBJ1-1,-,-,CASREGIGDTEAFF,TGTGCCAGCAGGGAGGGGATCGGGGACACTGAAGCTTTCTTT
TRBV6-2/TRBV6-3,TRBJ2-2,TRBD2,-,CASSYRRTSGRGTGELFF,TGTGCCAGCAGTTACCGTAGGACTAGCGGGAGAGGTACCGGGGAGCTGTTTTTT
TRBV30,TRBJ2-1,TRBD2,-,CAWSRLAGGEQFF,TGTGCCTGGAGTCGACTAGCGGGAGGTGAGCAGTTCTTC
TRBV3-1/TRBV3-2,TRBJ1-1,-,-,CASRSMNTEAFF,TGTGCCAGCAGATCAATGAACACTGAAGCTTTCTTT
TRBV20-1,TRBJ2-7,-,-,CSARDSYEQYF,TGCAGTGCTAGAGACAGCTACGAGCAGTACTTC
TRBV7-6,TRBJ2-2,-,-,CASSLEVSGYTGELFF,TGTGCCAGCAGCTTAGAGGTTAGCGGTTACACCGGGGAGCTGTTTTTT
TRBV6-5,TRBJ2-7,TRBD2,-,CASTGTSGYEQYF,TGTGCCAGTACCGGGACTAGCGGTTACGAGCAGTACTTC
TRBV19,TRBJ1-1,-,few,CASSISVNTEAFF,TGTGCCAGTAGTATATCAGTGAACACTGAAGCTTTCTTT